This T cell receptor beta chain was identified in a study of OX40 agonist ivuxolimab in advanced cancers. Broadly, across the study: Ivuxolimab was a fully human IgG2 agonistic monoclonal antibody targeting the costimulatory receptor OX40 (CD134). Intravenous ivuxolimab was administered to patients every 2 weeks at six dose levels: 0.01, 0.1, 0.3, 1.5, 3 and 10 mg/kg. Of the 50 or so patients in dose escalation, 19 had hepatocellular carcinoma, some 15 had melanoma, 9 had renal cell carcinoma and 9 had head and neck cancer. In the dose-escalation cohort, 82.7% of patients were male, and the mean age was roughly 56 years with a range of roughly 20 to 79. Patients were allowed to have had prior anti-PD-1, anti-PD-L1 or anti-CTLA-4 therapy, and around two fifths of the dose-escalation patients had been treated with checkpoint inhibitors. Three dose-escalation patients achieved partial responses, one with hepatocellular carcinoma and two with cutaneous melanoma. Peripheral TCRbeta sequencing was intended to test whether TCR sequence diversity was altered and clonal T-cell expansion was caused by ivuxolimab. The paper covers the monotherapy dose-escalation part of the phase I ivuxolimab trial, which included N ≈ 50 patients. The paper's findings and limits, for the study overall: Partial responders in the 0.1-3.0 mg/kg groups had among the lowest normalized peripheral clonal expansion, especially among CD8+ T cells. After ivuxolimab, more expanded clones were found on average in CD8+ T cells than in CD4+ T cells. Clonal expansion of both CD4+ and CD8+ blood T cells was observed from baseline to week 6 at doses 0.1 to 3.0 mg/kg. The antigen specificity of the clonally expanded peripheral T cells was not determined. Low levels of normalized T-cell clonal expansion were also seen in some nonresponding patients.

Patients with autoimmune disease history or receiving systemic immunosuppression were excluded from the trial. In every dose cohort, peripheral blood was drawn for TCR sequencing at baseline, cycle 4 day 1, and cycle 7 day 1. The samples were drawn from a first-in-human, open-label, multicenter phase I dose-escalation trial of ivuxolimab. Adults with locally advanced or metastatic melanoma, renal cell carcinoma, hepatocellular carcinoma or head and neck squamous cell carcinoma were enrolled in the trial. Before TCR sequencing, CD4+ T cells and CD8+ T cells from peripheral blood were sorted into separate populations. Genomic DNA was isolated from the sorted cells so that the TCRbeta CDR3 region could be sequenced. TCRbeta CDR3 regions were sequenced using the immunoSEQ Assay. TCRdb mirrors the immuneACCESS table, restricted to in-frame sequences. Some clones are absent from its copies; in checked studies, under half trace to an unresolved V gene, and the reason for the others is unknown. The sample table contains fewer than 60,000 clones; only one count was recorded for 85% to 90% of them. The ten largest clones capture about 1.8% of the sample.

From cysteine to phenylalanine, the CDR3 is 19 amino acids long. Kept here is only the CDR3 DNA, which spans 57 bases and is read in frame from base 1. CDR1 and CDR2 were assigned from the germline V gene (reference sequence) as LNHDA and SQIVND. Relative to germline, V is missing 2 bases and J is missing 1 base, with 12 bases of the junction outside any gene match. Turning to this clone: No antigen is known for it. Per-base qualities were not stored, and no clone one base away is much larger.

The sequence was obtained from an adult with an advanced solid tumor such as melanoma, head and neck, liver or kidney cancer. Sequenced here: CD4+ or CD8+ T cells sorted from blood, sampled in a trial of the OX40 agonist ivuxolimab. This sequence uses TRBV19 and TRBJ2-1, with 9 bases aligning to TRBD1. CDR3 reads: CASSITGGFRIESYNEQFF. The DNA sequence is given as TGTGCCAGTAGTATAACAGGGGGCTTTAGAATTGAGTCCTACAATGAGCAGTTCTTC. The full variable domain, completed from the reference TRBV19 and TRBJ2-1 proteins outside the CDR3, reads DGGITQSPKYLFRKEGQNVTLSCEQNLNHDAMYWYRQDPGQGLRLIYYSQIVNDFQKGDIAEGYSVSREKKESFPLTVTSAQKNPTAFYLCASSITGGFRIESYNEQFFGPGTRLTVL.